This entry describes one TCR beta chain. This entry belongs to a study of control samples from healthy donors and cancer patients. The assay was immunoSEQ multiplex PCR, and TCRdb's table has in-frame clones only and misses some. The repertoire has 120,000 or so clones, around 93% of them found once; the top ten carry under 2%. The sample comprised PBMCs. This sequence originates from a man aged 45-65 years with head and neck cancer.

CDR3 sequence (DNA): TGTGCCAGCAGTTACTCCGGGACAGGGGGAAACACCATATATTTT. Protein sequence: CASSYSGTGGNTIYF. The chain carries TRBV6-6 and TRBJ1-3; TRBD1 matches at 9 bases. CDR1 and CDR2 (germline): MNHNY, SVGAGI (reference sequence). Germline trimming cut 0 bases from V and 4 bases from J; bases unmatched to any gene: 1. The CDR3 is 15 residues long.